The clone carrying this T cell receptor beta chain was detected a few times. The antigen is unknown. The data belong to a study of naive and memory T cell subsets. The beta constant-region primer was an equimolar mix of two oligonucleotides covering TRBC1 and TRBC2. The ligated cDNA underwent four PCR rounds using SP2 and nested alpha and beta constant-region primers. An oligonucleotide with the SP2 primer and a 12-nucleotide UMI was ligated to the cDNA 3' end. One entry per CDR3 protein results from TCRdb running MiXCR on the UMI-ligation and nested PCR reads. The data show 120,000 to 150,000 distinct CDR3 sequences, more than 15% seen once. General observations from the study: A few larger clonotypes appeared in naive repertoires, especially CD8, possibly memory cells re-expressing CD45RA. Over 95% of naive TCR sequences appeared only once after error correction, unlike memory subsets.

Input material: naive CD8+ T cells from blood. The sequence came from a human donor in good health.

The CDR3 loop reads CSVSGQGGLAFF. The DNA of the CDR3 is TGCAGCGTTTCGGGTCAGGGTGGATTGGCTTTCTTT. This rearrangement joins TRBV29-1 to TRBJ1-1; D may be TRBD1 (5 bases). The CDR3 is 12 amino acids. V was trimmed by 5 bases and J by 11 bases, leaving 18 bases between them. Germline CDR1 SQVTM, CDR2 ANQGSEA.